This T cell receptor (beta chain) was captured by sequencing in a study of blood T cell repertoires in COVID-19. Study-level background: Sample material is recorded as cDNA or gDNA derived from T cells, B-cell-depleted T cells, or PBMCs.

Measured with immunoSEQ multiplex PCR; TCRdb has only the in-frame clones, and not every one. The sample lists 280,000 or so clones, about 83% occurring once. Cohorts were assigned according to the clinical history that participants reported. The V gene's germline CDR1 is SNHLY and CDR2 FYNNEI. Trimming left V 11 bases short and J 1 base short, with 17 bases between. The CDR3 covers 15 residues. Sequenced input: PBMCs or T cells enriched from blood (not recorded which). The clonotype originates from a woman aged 40 to 50 who had recovered from COVID-19. This chain joins TRBV2 and TRBJ1-4, with D maybe TRBD1 (5 bases). In DNA, the CDR3 is TGTGCCGGGAGGGAAGGGACTCAAACTAATGAAAAACTGTTTTTT. The encoded protein is CAGREGTQTNEKLFF. The complete variable domain, with remaining parts taken from reference TRBV2 and TRBJ1-4, reads EPEVTQTPSHQVTQMGQEVILRCVPISNHLYFYWYRQILGQKVEFLVSFYNNEISEKSEIFDDQFSVERPDGSNFTLKIRSTKLEDSAMYFCAGREGTQTNEKLFFGSGTQLSVL.